These 27 T cell receptor beta chains were sequenced from one sample in a study of T cells in Graves' hyperthyroidism and ophthalmopathy. Template material for amplifying TCR beta CDR3 regions consisted of RNA transcripts. First-round RT-PCR targeting the TCR CDR3 was performed with the HTBI primer set. In TCRdb, the multiplex PCR reads were re-called with MiXCR into one record per CDR3 protein. The sample includes around 340,000 distinct CDR3 sequences, roughly 17% of them seen just once. The sequencing input was blood. The receptors were sampled from a woman aged 30 to 39 with Graves' hyperthyroidism that later progressed to Graves' ophthalmopathy.

This clonotype was found many times. The chain has TRBV28 and TRBJ2-1; D is unresolved. This CDR3 is built from 14 residues. Germline CDR1 MDHEN, CDR2 SYDVKM. V lost 9 bases, J lost 8 bases, and 20 bases lay in between. The CDR3 protein is CASEPGHLSDEQFF. In DNA form, the CDR3 reads TGTGCCAGTGAACCGGGCCATCTCTCGGATGAGCAGTTCTTC.

This clonotype occurred many times. This chain uses TRBV20-1 with TRBJ2-1; 11 nucleotides align to TRBD2. Trimming cost V 0 bases and J 7 bases; bases outside gene matches: 8. CDR3 size: 16 residues. From germline, CDR1 is DFQATT and CDR2 SNEGSKA (reference sequence). The CDR3 is CSARDHIAGGLNEQFF. The CDR3 DNA sequence: TGCAGTGCTAGAGATCATATAGCGGGGGGGCTAAATGAGCAGTTCTTC.

This clonotype was observed at least ten times. The J gene is TRBJ2-5, the V gene TRBV28; no definite D call. The CDR3 contains 15 residues. CDR1 is MDHEN and CDR2 is SYDVKM in the germline V gene. V was pared by 8 bases and J by 1 base, with 17 bases between. CDR3 in DNA: TGTGCCAGCCTAAATTCGTGGAGCCTCCAAGAGACCCAGTACTTC. Translated, it gives CASLNSWSLQETQYF.

This clonotype appeared many times. The chain couples TRBV2 to TRBJ1-2; perhaps TRBD1 as D (6 bases). Germline V gene data show CDR1 as SNHLY and CDR2 as FYNNEI. The CDR3 covers 16 residues. Deletions cut 5 bases from V and 4 bases from J, with 20 bases between. CDR3 DNA sequence: TGTGCCAGCAGTTATACCCGGGACACCGCCACCTATGGCTACACCTTC. Protein product: CASSYTRDTATYGYTF.

In this sample, this clonotype turned up a few times. The chain joins TRBV6-1 to TRBJ1-5; D not resolved. V lost 8 bases, J lost 0 bases, and 8 bases lay in between. Germline V gene data show CDR1 as MNHNS and CDR2 as SASEGT. The CDR3 covers 13 residues. DNA for the CDR3: TGTGCCAGCGCCTCTTATAGCAATCAGCCCCAGCATTTT. Its protein product is CASASYSNQPQHF.

This clonotype was observed at least ten times. This chain joins TRBV11-2 and TRBJ2-1; D might be TRBD2 (5 bases). V lost 5 bases and J 8 bases, leaving 28 bases between the germline ends. The CDR3 contains 18 residues. From germline, CDR1 is SGHAT and CDR2 FQNNGV. As DNA, the CDR3 is TGTGCCAGCAGCGCCCTCCCCGGAGGTCCCTACTACCGGGATGAGCAGTTCTTC. This codes for CASSALPGGPYYRDEQFF.

This clonotype showed up many times. This chain uses TRBV12-3 or TRBV12-4 with TRBJ2-3, with 10 bases aligning to TRBD2. The CDR3 is 18 amino acids. Losses at the gene ends were 2 bases for V and 4 bases for J; bases not matched to a gene: 12. CDR3 loop: CASSLQNGLAGVPDTQYF. CDR3 coding DNA: TGTGCCAGCAGTTTACAGAACGGGCTAGCGGGAGTCCCAGATACGCAGTATTTT.

V is TRBV6-1 and J is TRBJ2-2; perhaps D is TRBD1 or TRBD2 (5 bases each). The V gene's germline CDR1 is MNHNS and CDR2 SASEGT. There are 14 residues in the CDR3. Trimming removed 6 bases from V and 1 base from J, with 9 bases in between. The CDR3 coding sequence is TGTGCCAGCAGACTAGACAGGAACACCGGGGAGCTGTTTTTT. As protein: CASRLDRNTGELFF.

V and J are TRBV11-2 and TRBJ1-2, with D possibly being TRBD1 (6 bases). The CDR3 contains 13 residues. From germline, CDR1 is SGHAT and CDR2 FQNNGV. The V gene lost 4 bases and the J gene lost 3 bases, with 9 bases spanning the gap. The chain's CDR3 is CASSWDTYYGYTF. As DNA, the CDR3 is TGTGCCAGCAGCTGGGACACCTACTATGGCTACACCTTC.

This chain uses TRBV15 with TRBJ1-3; 10 bases fit TRBD1. Germline V gives CDR1 LNHNV, CDR2 YYDKDF (reference sequence). Trimming at V came to 4 bases and at J to 6 bases, leaving 12 bases not matched to a gene. The CDR3 runs 17 residues. CDR3 region: CATSTKKGQGEENTIYF. The CDR3 DNA reads TGTGCCACCAGCACAAAGAAAGGACAGGGGGAGGAAAACACCATATATTTT. Drawing the rest from reference TRBV15 and TRBJ1-3, the complete variable domain is DAMVIQNPRYQVTQFGKPVTLSCSQTLNHNVMYWYQQKSSQAPKLLFHYYDKDFNNEADTPDNFQSRRPNTSFCFLDIRSPGLGDTAMYLCATSTKKGQGEENTIYFGEGSWLTVV.

This sequence joins TRBV28 and TRBJ1-2; unclear D gene. The germline V gene encodes CDR1 MDHEN and CDR2 SYDVKM. The V end lost 6 bases, the J end lost 4 bases, and 9 bases lay between the germline ends. The CDR3 runs to 12 residues. The CDR3 DNA is TGTGCCAGCAGCCTAGATCCCTATGGCTACACCTTC. This encodes CASSLDPYGYTF.

There are a few counts of this clonotype. The gene calls are TRBV4-1 and TRBJ2-7; tentative D call: TRBD1 (5 bases). Germline V lookup: CDR1 MGHRA, CDR2 YSYEKL. The CDR3 totals 13 residues. Trimming cost V 1 base and J 2 bases, with 6 bases left between them. The DNA of the CDR3 is TGCGCCAGCAGCCAAGGGACACCCTACGAGCAGTACTTC. Its protein is CASSQGTPYEQYF.

This clonotype appeared many times. The rearrangement uses TRBV6-1 and TRBJ1-5; D remains ambiguous. Per germline, CDR1 MNHNS and CDR2 SASEGT. The V gene lost 6 bases and the J gene lost 0 bases, with 15 bases spanning the gap. This CDR3 spans 16 amino acids. The CDR3 DNA is TGTGCCAGCAGGAGATTACAGAGCTATAGCAATCAGCCCCAGCATTTT. This translates into CASRRLQSYSNQPQHF.

The rearrangement links TRBV7-2 to TRBJ1-2, with D unclear. V lost 2 bases and J 1 base, leaving 8 bases between the germline ends. This CDR3 is 14 amino acids long. The V gene's germline CDR1 is SGHTA and CDR2 FQGNSA. CDR3 region: CASSLRRLNYGYTF. CDR3 DNA sequence: TGTGCCAGCAGCTTACGACGGCTTAACTATGGCTACACCTTC.

This clonotype was seen at least ten times. The chain combines TRBV6-1 with TRBJ1-1; D is possibly TRBD1 (5 bases). The germline gives CDR1 MNHNS, CDR2 SASEGT. V was clipped by 3 bases and J by 3 bases, with 14 bases between them. This CDR3 comprises 15 residues. CDR3 DNA sequence: TGTGCCAGCAGTGACAGGGTGGGGATGGACACTGAAGCTTTCTTT. This codes for CASSDRVGMDTEAFF.

The rearrangement uses TRBV5-1 and TRBJ1-3; D gene unclear. With 2 bases removed from V and 4 bases from J, the gap between germline ends came to 13 bases. The CDR3 extends over 15 amino acids. In germline, CDR1 is SGHRS, CDR2 YFSETQ. DNA for the CDR3: TGCGCCAGCAGCTTTGGTTCTGGGATCGGAAACACCATATATTTT. It specifies CASSFGSGIGNTIYF.

This chain joins TRBV5-1 and TRBJ1-1; the D is unclear. V lost 5 bases and J 1 base, leaving 9 bases between the germline ends. The CDR3 sequence is 13 residues long. Germline-derived CDR1 and CDR2 are SGHRS and YFSETQ. This CDR3 reads CASRPAENTEAFF. In nucleotides, the CDR3 is TGCGCCAGCAGACCAGCCGAGAACACTGAAGCTTTCTTT.

The rearrangement uses TRBV7-9 and TRBJ2-7; D unresolved. Per the germline V gene, CDR1 is SEHNR and CDR2 is FQNEAQ (reference sequence). This CDR3 is 15 amino acids long. V was clipped by 8 bases and J by 2 bases, with 19 bases between them. This chain's CDR3 is CASADAIRSTYEQYF. The DNA for the CDR3 is TGTGCCAGCGCCGACGCTATCCGCTCCACCTACGAGCAGTACTTC.

The sample holds one count of this clonotype. The J gene is TRBJ2-7, the V gene TRBV12-3 or TRBV12-4; 12 bases match TRBD2. V lost 7 bases, J lost 7 bases, and 8 bases stayed unmatched. This CDR3 comprises 14 residues. CDR3 loop: CASKRTSGIGEQYF. The CDR3 DNA is TGTGCCAGCAAACGGACTAGCGGGATAGGGGAGCAGTACTTC.

This clonotype was found many times. The gene calls are TRBV6-1 and TRBJ2-4; D call uncertain. CDR1 and CDR2 from the germline V gene are MNHNS and SASEGT. CDR3 length equals 15 residues. V was trimmed by 5 bases and J by 0 bases, leaving 11 bases between them. CDR3 DNA: TGTGCCAGCAGTTTCGGCAAACTAGCCAAAAACATTCAGTACTTC. Amino acids: CASSFGKLAKNIQYF.

In its sample, this clonotype was seen many times. The chain carries TRBV6-5 and TRBJ2-1; TRBD2 might be the D (6 bases). The CDR3 sequence is 19 residues long. Trimming shortened V by 5 bases and J by 0 bases, and 23 bases separated the two germline ends. Germline lookup yields CDR1 MNHEY and CDR2 SVGAGI. CDR3 coding DNA: TGTGCCAGCAGTATCGGGAGACCCCTGACACGTTACTCCTACAATGAGCAGTTCTTC. Residues: CASSIGRPLTRYSYNEQFF.

This clonotype appeared many times. This chain joins TRBV20-1 and TRBJ2-3, with D perhaps matching TRBD1 (5 bases). Trimming removed 3 bases at V and 2 bases at J, with 18 bases between. The CDR3 contains 16 residues. The V gene's germline CDR1 is DFQATT and CDR2 SNEGSKA (reference sequence). The CDR3 here is CSARLQDDAHTDTQYF. CDR3 DNA sequence: TGCAGTGCTAGGTTACAGGACGACGCGCACACAGATACGCAGTATTTT.

The gene calls are TRBV6-1 and TRBJ1-2; D gene unclear. V lost 10 bases and J lost 5, with 17 bases in between. The CDR3 covers 13 residues. The V gene's germline CDR1 is MNHNS and CDR2 SASEGT. CDR3 region: CATKITTGYGYTF. As DNA, the CDR3 is TGTGCCACCAAAATAACTACGGGATATGGCTACACCTTC.

This clonotype was seen repeatedly, ten times or more. The chain is built from TRBV14 and TRBJ2-5; 7 bases align to TRBD1. Germline assignment: CDR1 SGHDN and CDR2 FVKESK. This CDR3 has 14 amino acids. Trimming at V came to 4 bases and at J to 5 bases, leaving 7 bases not matched to a gene. CDR3 protein: CASSLSTGYETQYF. The CDR3 bases are TGTGCCAGCAGCCTCTCGACAGGGTACGAGACCCAGTACTTC.

This clonotype was detected only a few times. The genes are TRBV20-1 and TRBJ2-7, with a weak D call TRBD1 (5 bases). V was cut by 5 bases and J by 3 bases, with 11 bases left in between. The CDR3 totals 12 residues. CDR1 and CDR2 from the germline V gene are DFQATT and SNEGSKA (reference sequence). DNA for the CDR3: TGCAGTGCTCCTCTACAGGACTACGAGCAGTACTTC. It specifies CSAPLQDYEQYF.

There are many counts of this clonotype. The chain has TRBV3-1 and TRBJ2-1; 8 bases agree with TRBD2. The junction had 4 bases not matched to a gene; V was cut back by 6 bases and J by 6 bases. In germline, CDR1 is LGHDT, CDR2 YNNKEL (reference sequence). This CDR3 has 13 amino acids. CDR3 sequence: CASSSGEINEQFF. In DNA form, the CDR3 reads TGTGCCAGCAGTAGCGGGGAAATCAATGAGCAGTTCTTC.

This clonotype was detected many times. V gene TRBV30 combines with J gene TRBJ2-7; 11 bases map to TRBD1. This CDR3 is built from 16 residues. The ends lost 2 bases at V and 5 bases at J; junction bases unmatched: 11. CDR1 is GTSNPN and CDR2 is SVGIG in the germline V gene (reference sequence). CDR3 DNA sequence: TGTGCCTGGAGTTCATCCTGGACAGGGGGCGACCACGAGCAGTACTTC. Amino acids: CAWSSSWTGGDHEQYF.